This T cell receptor beta chain appears in the sequencing data of a study of shared clonotypes between healthy human individuals. The study's findings and limits: Only blood was sampled; tissue repertoires likely differ.

The CDR3 has 13 residues. Trimming stripped 2 bases from V and 0 bases from J, with 5 bases between. Germline V gene sequence: CDR1 SGDLS, CDR2 YYNGEE. About this clone itself: Its antigen is as yet unknown. Additional DNA sequences in this sample encode the identical CDR3.

Produced via immunoSEQ multiplex PCR; TCRdb's table is partial and in-frame only. This sample yields 740,000 or so clones, of which more than 70% are seen a single time; around 1.8% belongs to the top ten. The source is a woman aged 25 to 39 in good health. Sequenced input: memory CD4+ T cells sorted from blood. Subset described: CD45RA-negative fraction. The V and J genes are TRBV9 and TRBJ1-1; the D is unclear. Written as DNA, the CDR3 is TGTGCCAGCAGCGTCAACCTGAACACTGAAGCTTTCTTT. Protein product: CASSVNLNTEAFF.